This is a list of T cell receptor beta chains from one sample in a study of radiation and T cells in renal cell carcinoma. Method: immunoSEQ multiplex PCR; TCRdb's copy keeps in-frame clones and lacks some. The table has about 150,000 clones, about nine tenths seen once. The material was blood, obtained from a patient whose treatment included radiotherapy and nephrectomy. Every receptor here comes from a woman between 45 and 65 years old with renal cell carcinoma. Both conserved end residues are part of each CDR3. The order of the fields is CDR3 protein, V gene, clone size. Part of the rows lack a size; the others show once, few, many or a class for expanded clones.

CDR3 protein: CASSYSQGNEKLFF; V gene: TRBV6-6; clone size: .
CDR3 protein: CASSATAGTGGTDTQYF; V gene: TRBV9; clone size: few
CDR3 protein: CASSARISGNTIYF; V gene: TRBV2; clone size: .
CDR3 protein: CASSFPGETQYF; V gene: TRBV19; clone size: .
CDR3 protein: CASSPRDSGEKLFF; V gene: TRBV18; clone size: .
CDR3 protein: CASSPPGTGNTEAFF; V gene: TRBV5-1; clone size: once
CDR3 protein: CASTNLRDRLYGYTF; V gene: TRBV7-2; clone size: .
CDR3 protein: CATSRIGLDEQYF; V gene: TRBV15; clone size: .
CDR3 protein: CASSTPGTANTEAFF; V gene: TRBV2; clone size: few
CDR3 protein: CASSLTNTEAFF; V gene: TRBV11-2; clone size: once
CDR3 protein: CASSRTGTGELFF; V gene: TRBV18; clone size: .
CDR3 protein: CASSYGRDRAVNGYTF; V gene: TRBV6-5; clone size: .
CDR3 protein: CASSLEYTGLAGGETQYF; V gene: TRBV7-8; clone size: .
CDR3 protein: CASSSAGQGVSEAFF; V gene: TRBV6-6; clone size: .